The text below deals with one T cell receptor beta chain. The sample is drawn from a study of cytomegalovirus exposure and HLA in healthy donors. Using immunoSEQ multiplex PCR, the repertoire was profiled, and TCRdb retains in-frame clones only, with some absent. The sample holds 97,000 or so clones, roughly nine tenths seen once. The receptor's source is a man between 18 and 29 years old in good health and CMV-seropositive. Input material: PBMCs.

The CDR3 loop reads CASSEGWWDSAYEQYF. In nucleotides, the CDR3 is TGTGCCAGCAGTGAGGGTTGGTGGGACAGTGCCTACGAGCAGTACTTC. The chain couples TRBV6-1 to TRBJ2-7, with TRBD1 identical over 7 bases. CDR3 length: 16 residues. Trimming took 3 bases from V and 2 from J; bases not matched to a gene: 10. The germline gives CDR1 MNHNS, CDR2 SASEGT.